These 19 T cell receptor beta chains were all obtained from the same sample, sequenced in a study of T cell responses to AZD1222 COVID-19 vaccine. The table came from immunoSEQ multiplex PCR; TCRdb's copy has only in-frame clones and leaves some out. The sample includes over 150,000 clones, around 85% seen only once; the top ten take 5% to 6%. This sample comprised peripheral blood, obtained on day 0 of MenACWY control vaccination. The receptor source for this set is an adult in good health.

The gene calls are TRBV5-4 and TRBJ2-4; 10 bases align to TRBD2. Germline V gene data show CDR1 as SGHNT and CDR2 as YYREEE (reference sequence). The CDR3 consists of 16 residues. Germline trimming cut 1 base from V and 1 base from J; bases unmatched to any gene: 2. The DNA of the CDR3 is TGTGCCAGCAGCTTGACTAGCGGGGTGGCCAAAAACATTCAGTACTTC. Encoded protein: CASSLTSGVAKNIQYF.

This clone was counted only a few times. The rearrangement uses TRBV5-1 and TRBJ2-2, with a weak D call TRBD2 (6 bases). CDR3 size: 16 residues. Trimming stripped 6 bases from V and 2 bases from J, with 17 bases between. The germline CDR1 and CDR2 sequences are SGHRS and YFSETQ. As DNA, the CDR3 is TGCGCCAGCAAGCCCCTGGCGGGGACTAACACCGGGGAGCTGTTTTTT. Translated: CASKPLAGTNTGELFF.

V is TRBV27 and J is TRBJ2-7; D may be TRBD1 or TRBD2 (6 bases each). Germline V lookup: CDR1 MNHEY, CDR2 SMNVEV (reference sequence). The V end was cut by 6 bases, the J end by 1 base, with 13 bases between. The CDR3 loop spans 14 amino acids. DNA for the CDR3: TGTGCCAGCAGGGGGGGCGGGACTTCCTACGAGCAGTACTTC. Its protein product is CASRGGGTSYEQYF.

The chain recombines TRBV9 with TRBJ2-3; 7 bases are a match to TRBD2. The V gene end was trimmed by 7 bases and the J gene end by 6 bases; junction bases not matched to a gene: 5. CDR1 and CDR2 (germline): SGDLS, YYNGEE. The CDR3 has 12 residues. The CDR3 sequence is CASGEGPDTQYF. DNA for the CDR3: TGTGCCAGCGGGGAGGGCCCCGATACGCAGTATTTT.

The V call is TRBV15, the J call TRBJ1-4; D gene ambiguous. Per the germline V gene, CDR1 is LNHNV and CDR2 is YYDKDF (reference sequence). Trimming took 0 bases from V and 4 from J, leaving 18 bases between them. This CDR3 is built from 18 residues. The CDR3 region has the DNA TGTGCCACCAGCAGAGATCCATTATCGGATTCATTTAATGAAAAACTGTTTTTT. Its protein is CATSRDPLSDSFNEKLFF. The whole variable domain, filled in from reference TRBV15 and TRBJ1-4, reads DAMVIQNPRYQVTQFGKPVTLSCSQTLNHNVMYWYQQKSSQAPKLLFHYYDKDFNNEADTPDNFQSRRPNTSFCFLDIRSPGLGDTAMYLCATSRDPLSDSFNEKLFFGSGTQLSVL.

This rearrangement joins TRBV27 to TRBJ1-5, with a tentative D call TRBD1 (6 bases). In germline, CDR1 is MNHEY, CDR2 SMNVEV (reference sequence). Trimming shortened V by 5 bases and J by 6 bases, and 14 bases separated the two germline ends. CDR3 size: 14 residues. The CDR3 reads CASSPTQGGQPQHF. CDR3 nucleotides: TGTGCCAGCAGTCCTACACAGGGAGGTCAGCCCCAGCATTTT.

The chain joins TRBV6-5 to TRBJ2-7, with D possibly TRBD1 on 6 matching bases. Germline V lookup: CDR1 MNHEY, CDR2 SVGAGI. The V gene lost 7 bases and the J gene lost 9 bases, with 16 bases spanning the gap. This CDR3 spans 12 amino acids. For the CDR3, the DNA is TGTGCCAGCAATCGCCGGCCGGACAGGCAGTACTTC. This encodes CASNRRPDRQYF.

Comments on this clone: This CDR3 is also generated by other DNA sequences in the sample. The rearrangement links TRBV5-1 to TRBJ1-3; D gene uncertain. Trimming removed 0 bases at V and 1 base at J, with 2 bases between. Germline loops: CDR1 SGHRS, CDR2 YFSETQ. CDR3 length: 13 residues. The CDR3 sequence: CASSLGSGNTIYF. CDR3 nucleotides: TGCGCCAGCAGCTTGGGATCTGGAAACACCATATATTTT.

J is TRBJ2-5 and V is TRBV29-1, with no clear D. Germline V lookup: CDR1 SQVTM, CDR2 ANQGSEA. The V end was cut by 5 bases, the J end by 5 bases, with 12 bases between. The CDR3 consists of 12 residues. CDR3 DNA sequence: TGCAGCGTTACCACTCCCCCCGAGACCCAGTACTTC. Translation: CSVTTPPETQYF.

The chain links TRBV28 to TRBJ2-7; D might be TRBD1 (5 bases). V dropped 5 bases and J dropped 4 bases, with 9 bases sitting between them. This CDR3 has 12 residues. Germline V CDR1 and CDR2: MDHEN, SYDVKM. The CDR3 loop is CASSPDSYEQYV. CDR3 bases: TGTGCCAGCAGTCCCGACAGTTACGAGCAGTACGTC.

This chain joins TRBV6-2 or TRBV6-3 and TRBJ2-7; 9 bases align to TRBD2. V shed 6 bases and J 6 bases; nucleotides not matched to a gene: 9. Per the germline V gene, CDR1 is MNHEY and CDR2 is SVGEGT. This CDR3 has 14 residues. CDR3 in DNA: TGTGCCAGCAGACCTAGCGGGATCACCCCCGAGCAGTACTTC. This encodes CASRPSGITPEQYF.

The rearrangement uses TRBV14 and TRBJ1-2, with no clear D. Trimming removed 4 bases from V and 1 base from J, with 10 bases in between. Per germline, CDR1 SGHDN and CDR2 FVKESK. This CDR3 is 14 amino acids long. CDR3: CASSLDYFNYGYTF. Written as DNA, the CDR3 is TGTGCCAGCAGCCTCGATTACTTTAACTATGGCTACACCTTC. The full variable domain, in which reference TRBV14 and TRBJ1-2 provide the parts outside the CDR3, is EAGVTQFPSHSVIEKGQTVTLRCDPISGHDNLYWYRRVMGKEIKFLLHFVKESKQDESGMPNNRFLAERTGGTYSTLKVQPAELEDSGVYFCASSLDYFNYGYTFGSGTRLTVV.

The rearrangement uses TRBV28 and TRBJ1-1, with D possibly being TRBD1 (6 bases). V was trimmed by 6 bases and J by 5 bases, leaving 19 bases between them. CDR3 length equals 15 residues. Germline-derived CDR1 and CDR2 are MDHEN and SYDVKM. For the CDR3, the DNA is TGTGCCAGCAGGGATTTGACAGGTAGCTATACTGAAGCTTTCTTT. Translation gives CASRDLTGSYTEAFF.

The V call is TRBV3-1 (or the pseudogene TRBV3-2), the J call TRBJ1-3; D gene ambiguous. Germline lookup yields CDR1 LGHDT and CDR2 YNNKEL (reference sequence). Deletions cut 4 bases from V and 4 bases from J, with 14 bases between. CDR3 length equals 15 residues. As DNA, the CDR3 is TGTGCCAGCAGCCCCTCGGGGAAGCAGGGAAACACCATATATTTT. As protein: CASSPSGKQGNTIYF.

As concerns this clone: Within the sample, other DNA sequences also encode this same CDR3. This chain links TRBV6-1 with TRBJ2-7; tentative D call: TRBD1 (5 bases). The V end was cut by 2 bases, the J end by 3 bases, with 5 bases between. The V gene's germline CDR1 is MNHNS and CDR2 SASEGT. This CDR3 spans 12 amino acids. Here the CDR3 reads CASSERGYEQYV. The CDR3, as DNA: TGTGCCAGCAGTGAAAGGGGCTACGAGCAGTACGTC.

The chain is built from TRBV19 and TRBJ1-5, with D maybe TRBD1 (5 bases). Trimming left V 1 base short and J 4 bases short, with 5 bases between. Germline CDR1 LNHDA, CDR2 SQIVND (reference sequence). This CDR3 has 13 amino acids. The CDR3 nucleotides are TGTGCCAGTAGTATAGCAGGGAATCAGCCCCAGCATTTT. Residues: CASSIAGNQPQHF.

The V call is TRBV9, the J call TRBJ1-3; the D is unclear. The CDR3 loop spans 14 amino acids. From germline, CDR1 is SGDLS and CDR2 YYNGEE. Trimming shortened V by 4 bases and J by 0 bases, and 8 bases separated the two germline ends. CDR3 DNA: TGTGCCAGCAGCTCCTGGGGCTCTGGAAACACCATATATTTT. Its protein is CASSSWGSGNTIYF. The whole variable domain, remainder taken from reference TRBV9 and TRBJ1-3, is DSGVTQTPKHLITATGQRVTLRCSPRSGDLSVYWYQQSLDQGLQFLIQYYNGEERAKGNILERFSAQQFPDLHSELNLSSLELGDSALYFCASSSWGSGNTIYFGEGSWLTVV.

This rearrangement joins TRBV2 to TRBJ2-7; D gene uncertain. Germline loops: CDR1 SNHLY, CDR2 FYNNEI. The CDR3 is 12 amino acids. Trimming stripped 2 bases from V and 1 base from J, with 3 bases between. DNA of the CDR3: TGTGCCAGCAGTGAATTTTCCTACGAGCAGTACTTC. Amino acid sequence: CASSEFSYEQYF.

This clone was recorded a few times. This sequence joins TRBV10-2 and TRBJ2-7; D gene ambiguous. Trimming removed 6 bases from V and 7 bases from J, with 13 bases in between. CDR1 and CDR2 from the germline V gene are WSHSY and SAAADI. CDR3 size: 12 residues. The CDR3 DNA sequence: TGCGCCAGCAGCCCCGTCCTGCGAGAGCAGTACGTC. This translates into CASSPVLREQYV.